The 24 T cell receptor beta chains below all came from one sample that was sequenced in a study of response to subunit inactivated influenza vaccine. In TCRdb, the RT-PCR reads were re-called with MiXCR into one record per CDR3 protein. The profile shows around 500,000 distinct CDR3 sequences, 9.5% to 13% of them singletons. Sequenced here: PBMCs from blood, sampled roughly 47 days after vaccination. Source of these receptors: a man over 45 who received an inactivated influenza vaccine.

This clonotype has only a few counts. The J gene is TRBJ2-5, the V gene TRBV30, with TRBD2 identical over 7 bases. V dropped 1 base and J dropped 11; count of bases not matched to a gene: 4. The length of the CDR3 is 11 residues. CDR1 and CDR2 (germline): GTSNPN, SVGIG (reference sequence). The CDR3 reads CAWSAGTNQYF. CDR3 bases: TGTGCCTGGAGTGCCGGGACTAATCAGTACTTC.

The table lists this clonotype with a few counts. The V and J genes are TRBV7-8 and TRBJ2-1; TRBD2 matches at 13 bases. The CDR3 spans 18 residues. Trimming took 0 bases from V and 5 from J; bases not matched to a gene: 7. Looked up from germline, CDR1 is SGHVS and CDR2 is FQNEAQ. The CDR3 sequence: CASSLAWTSGRNHNEQFF. CDR3 DNA sequence: TGTGCCAGCAGCTTAGCGTGGACTAGCGGGAGAAATCACAATGAGCAGTTCTTC.

There are many counts of this clonotype. The chain recombines TRBV20-1 with TRBJ2-7; D is unclear. Per germline, CDR1 DFQATT and CDR2 SNEGSKA (reference sequence). V lost 1 base to trimming and J lost 7 bases, with 11 bases between them. The CDR3 totals 12 residues. CDR3 protein: CSARGNPREQYF. Here the CDR3 DNA reads TGCAGTGCTAGAGGGAACCCCCGTGAGCAGTACTTC.

This chain uses TRBV27 with TRBJ1-6, with a possible D match to TRBD1 (5 bases). With 5 bases removed from V and 7 bases from J, the gap between germline ends came to 12 bases. The CDR3 spans 14 residues. Germline loops: CDR1 MNHEY, CDR2 SMNVEV (reference sequence). For the CDR3, the DNA is TGTGCCAGCAGTCGGGGCAACTTCAATTCACCCCTCCACTTT. As protein: CASSRGNFNSPLHF.

In nucleotides, the CDR3 is TGTGCCAGCAGTCCGACATCGATTACTGGGGCCAACGTCCTGACTTTC. It encodes CASSPTSITGANVLTF. The chain recombines TRBV27 with TRBJ2-6, with D unclear. V lost 5 bases, J lost 2 bases, and 13 bases lay in between. Germline CDR1 is MNHEY and CDR2 is SMNVEV (reference sequence). This CDR3 region has 16 residues.

This clonotype has more than one count but fewer than ten. The chain couples TRBV28 to TRBJ2-1; the D gene could be TRBD1 or TRBD2 (5 bases each). The germline V and J ends were trimmed by 6 bases and 0 bases, with 15 bases remaining between them. Germline-derived CDR1 and CDR2 are MDHEN and SYDVKM. The length of the CDR3 is 16 residues. CDR3 DNA sequence: TGTGCCAGCAGCCCCATCGGGACCTACTCCTACAATGAGCAGTTCTTC. It is translated as CASSPIGTYSYNEQFF.

V gene TRBV20-1 combines with J gene TRBJ1-5; the D is unclear. Germline V gene data show CDR1 as DFQATT and CDR2 as SNEGSKA (reference sequence). The CDR3 is made up of 13 amino acids. V was clipped by 2 bases and J by 9 bases, with 14 bases between them. CDR3 amino acids: CSARSTYETPQHF. In nucleotides, the CDR3 is TGCAGTGCTAGAAGCACCTACGAGACGCCCCAGCATTTT.

Many counts were recorded for this clonotype. The chain is built from TRBV7-2 and TRBJ1-1; D is uncertain. Trimming cost V 2 bases and J 3 bases, with 7 bases left between them. The CDR3 loop spans 13 amino acids. Germline CDR1 and CDR2: SGHTA and FQGNSA. The CDR3 nucleotides are TGTGCCAGCAGCTTAAGCCGGTACACTGAAGCTTTCTTT. Its translation: CASSLSRYTEAFF.

The chain couples TRBV20-1 to TRBJ2-2; 11 nucleotides agree with TRBD1. Germline V lookup: CDR1 DFQATT, CDR2 SNEGSKA (reference sequence). The CDR3 totals 18 residues. With 4 bases clipped from V and 10 bases from J, the junction kept 20 bases outside the gene matches. The CDR3 loop is CSAKYPSGQGAGTKELFF. The CDR3 DNA sequence: TGCAGTGCTAAATATCCTTCAGGACAGGGGGCGGGCACCAAGGAGCTGTTTTTT.

This clonotype has ten or more counts. The chain recombines TRBV7-9 with TRBJ2-7; TRBD2 matches 7 bases. The germline gives CDR1 SEHNR, CDR2 FQNEAQ (reference sequence). Trimming removed 5 bases from V and 2 bases from J; junction bases left unmatched: 6. The CDR3 is 14 amino acids. The CDR3 coding sequence is TGTGCCAGCAGCCCAGCGGGGATTGCCTACGAGCAGTACTTC. It is translated as CASSPAGIAYEQYF.

The J gene is TRBJ2-5, the V gene TRBV7-3, with TRBD1 matching over 9 bases. From germline, CDR1 is SGHTA and CDR2 FQGTGA. This CDR3 has 15 amino acids. V lost 2 bases, J lost 5 bases, and 6 bases stayed unmatched. The CDR3 reads CASSLGGTGWETQYF. Written as DNA, the CDR3 is TGTGCCAGCAGCTTAGGGGGGACAGGGTGGGAGACCCAGTACTTC. Drawing the rest from reference TRBV7-3 and TRBJ2-5, the complete variable domain is GAGVSQTPSNKVTEKGKYVELRCDPISGHTALYWYRQSLGQGPEFLIYFQGTGAADDSGLPNDRFFAVRPEGSVSTLKIQRTERGDSAVYLCASSLGGTGWETQYFGPGTRLLVL.

The chain has TRBV9 and TRBJ2-2; 8 positions match TRBD2. Germline V lookup: CDR1 SGDLS, CDR2 YYNGEE. This CDR3 is 15 amino acids long. V was pared by 2 bases and J by 6 bases, with 6 bases of the junction left unmatched. The CDR3 here is CASSVPAGEAGELFF. CDR3 nucleotide sequence: TGTGCCAGCAGCGTTCCAGCGGGAGAGGCCGGGGAGCTGTTTTTT.

V gene TRBV6-1 combines with J gene TRBJ2-7; D ambiguous. The V and J ends lost 4 bases and 0 bases respectively, with 7 bases between them. This CDR3 spans 13 amino acids. Germline V gene lookup returns CDR1 MNHNS and CDR2 SASEGT. The CDR3 bases are TGTGCCAGCAGTGGAGAGCGCTCCTACGAGCAGTACTTC. It encodes CASSGERSYEQYF.

This clonotype occurred a few times. The CDR3 loop reads CASSRLGGAYEQYF. The CDR3 DNA reads TGTGCCAGCAGCCGTCTCGGGGGGGCCTACGAGCAGTACTTC. V usage is TRBV7-2 and J usage is TRBJ2-7, with 8 bases aligning to TRBD2. This CDR3 is 14 amino acids long. Germline CDR1 reads SGHTA; CDR2 reads FQGNSA. J lost 2 bases, V lost 5 bases, and 5 bases had no gene match.

J is TRBJ1-1 and V is TRBV2, with a weak D call TRBD1 (5 bases). Germline V lookup: CDR1 SNHLY, CDR2 FYNNEI. This CDR3 comprises 12 residues. V was shortened by 6 bases and J by 6 bases, with 11 bases between the two germline ends. CDR3 sequence reads: CASRGDLSEAFF. Here the CDR3 DNA reads TGTGCCAGCAGAGGGGACTTATCTGAAGCTTTCTTT.

The chain recombines TRBV9 with TRBJ1-4, with D possibly being TRBD1 (5 bases). V was shortened by 4 bases and J by 3 bases, with 10 bases between the two germline ends. Germline V lookup: CDR1 SGDLS, CDR2 YYNGEE. CDR3 length equals 14 residues. CDR3 DNA: TGTGCCAGCAGCCAGCGGGGCTCTAATGAAAAACTGTTTTTT. Its protein is CASSQRGSNEKLFF. Complete variable domain (other parts from reference TRBV9 and TRBJ1-4): DSGVTQTPKHLITATGQRVTLRCSPRSGDLSVYWYQQSLDQGLQFLIQYYNGEERAKGNILERFSAQQFPDLHSELNLSSLELGDSALYFCASSQRGSNEKLFFGSGTQLSVL.

The chain carries TRBV3-1 and TRBJ1-1, with D possibly being TRBD1 (6 bases). This CDR3 contains 16 residues. Germline loops: CDR1 LGHDT, CDR2 YNNKEL (reference sequence). V lost 1 base and J lost 4, with 16 bases in between. Written as DNA, the CDR3 is TGTGCCAGCAGCCAAGGGACAGCAGGGTACGTCACTGAAGCTTTCTTT. Its translation: CASSQGTAGYVTEAFF.

The CDR3 nucleotides are TGTGCCAGCAGTTTTGGAGCTACCTTCTCTGGAAACACCATATATTTT. Translation: CASSFGATFSGNTIYF. The chain employs TRBV28 and TRBJ1-3; D is undetermined. CDR3 length equals 16 residues. Looked up from germline, CDR1 is MDHEN and CDR2 is SYDVKM. Trimming left V 3 bases short and J 0 bases short, with 12 bases between.

The chain has TRBV29-1 and TRBJ1-5; possible D gene TRBD1, 5 bases. V lost 2 bases, J lost 2 bases, and 10 bases lay in between. Germline CDR1 and CDR2: SQVTM and ANQGSEA. The CDR3 consists of 14 residues. The CDR3 nucleotides read TGCAGCGTTGAACTGGGGGAGGGCAATCAGCCCCAGCATTTT. Protein product: CSVELGEGNQPQHF.

This clonotype was seen more than once but under ten times. CDR3 nucleotides: TGCAGTGCCGACGATTTGAACTACCAAGAGACCCAGTACTTC. It codes for CSADDLNYQETQYF. The rearrangement joins TRBV20-1 to TRBJ2-5; D gene unclear. The germline V gene encodes CDR1 DFQATT and CDR2 SNEGSKA (reference sequence). Trimming took 6 bases from V and 0 from J, leaving 14 bases between them. The CDR3 length is 14 residues.

This clonotype was detected ten times or more. V and J are TRBV13 and TRBJ1-2, with 10 bases aligning to TRBD1. V lost 5 bases, J lost 3 bases, and 9 bases stayed unmatched. CDR3 size: 16 residues. CDR1 PRHDT and CDR2 FYEKMQ come from the germline V gene (reference sequence). CDR3 sequence (DNA): TGTGCCAGCAGCCTAAAGACCGGGACAGGGGACTATGGCTACACCTTC. This encodes CASSLKTGTGDYGYTF.

This clonotype appeared many times. This chain joins TRBV7-9 and TRBJ2-7, with D hard to call. Germline V gene data show CDR1 as SEHNR and CDR2 as FQNEAQ (reference sequence). The V end lost 5 bases, the J end lost 0 bases, and 8 bases lay between the germline ends. The CDR3 is 13 residues long. CDR3 sequence: CASSPPSSYEQYF. The CDR3 DNA follows: TGTGCCAGCAGCCCCCCTAGCTCCTACGAGCAGTACTTC.

This clonotype came up many times. V usage is TRBV20-1 and J usage is TRBJ1-5; D perhaps matches TRBD1 (5 bases). Per germline, CDR1 DFQATT and CDR2 SNEGSKA (reference sequence). V lost 0 bases and J lost 9, with 21 bases in between. There are 16 residues in the CDR3. The CDR3 sequence: CSARDRRGTGLGPQHF. The CDR3 DNA sequence: TGCAGTGCTAGAGATCGAAGAGGGACCGGTCTTGGGCCCCAGCATTTT.

Ten or more counts support this clonotype. The chain carries TRBV7-2 and TRBJ2-1, with D maybe TRBD2 (6 bases). V was cut by 4 bases and J by 4 bases, with 14 bases left in between. There are 15 residues in the CDR3. The V gene's germline CDR1 is SGHTA and CDR2 FQGNSA. CDR3 sequence: CASSSSGTRYNEQFF. The CDR3 region has the DNA TGTGCCAGCAGCTCGTCCGGGACTCGATACAATGAGCAGTTCTTC.